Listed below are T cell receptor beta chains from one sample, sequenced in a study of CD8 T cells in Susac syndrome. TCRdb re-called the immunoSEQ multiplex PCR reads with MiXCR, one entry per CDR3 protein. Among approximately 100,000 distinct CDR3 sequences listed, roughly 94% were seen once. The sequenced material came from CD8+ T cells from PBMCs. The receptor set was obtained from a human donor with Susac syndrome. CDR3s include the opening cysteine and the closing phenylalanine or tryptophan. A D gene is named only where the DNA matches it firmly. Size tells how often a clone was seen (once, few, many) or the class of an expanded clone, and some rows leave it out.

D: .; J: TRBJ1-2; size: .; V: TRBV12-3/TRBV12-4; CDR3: CASSTLKDGYTF; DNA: TGTGCCAGCAGCACTCTGAAGGATGGCTACACCTTC
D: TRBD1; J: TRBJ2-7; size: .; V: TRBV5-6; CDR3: CASRPQGAMMEQYF; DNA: TGTGCCAGCCGGCCCCAGGGGGCGATGATGGAGCAGTACTTC
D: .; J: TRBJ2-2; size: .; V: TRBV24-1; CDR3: CATSAGTNTGELFF; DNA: TGTGCCACCAGTGCTGGGACCAACACCGGGGAGCTGTTTTTT
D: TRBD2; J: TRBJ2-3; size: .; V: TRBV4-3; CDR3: CASSQDRTSGGPTDTQYF; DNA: TGCGCCAGCAGCCAAGACAGAACTAGCGGGGGTCCCACAGATACGCAGTATTTT
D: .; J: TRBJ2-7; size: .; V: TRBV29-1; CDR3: CSVELGNSYEQYF; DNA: TGCAGCGTTGAACTCGGCAACTCCTACGAGCAGTACTTC
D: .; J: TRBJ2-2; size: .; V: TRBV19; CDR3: CASSWGQDTGELFF; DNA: TGTGCCAGTAGTTGGGGCCAGGACACCGGGGAGCTGTTTTTT
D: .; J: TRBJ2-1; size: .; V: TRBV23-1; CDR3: CASSQPVLGFAYNEQFF; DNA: TGCGCCAGCAGTCAACCGGTCCTCGGGTTTGCCTACAATGAGCAGTTCTTC
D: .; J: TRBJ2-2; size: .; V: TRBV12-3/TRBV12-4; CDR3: CASSPRTDGELFF; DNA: TGTGCCAGCAGTCCCCGGACCGACGGGGAGCTGTTTTTT
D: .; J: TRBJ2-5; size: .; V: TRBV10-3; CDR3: CAIRPGPDRETQYF; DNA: TGTGCCATCAGACCGGGCCCAGACCGGGAGACCCAGTACTTC
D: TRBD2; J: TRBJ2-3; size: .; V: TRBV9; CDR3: CASSVASGGAADTQYF; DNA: TGTGCCAGCAGCGTTGCTAGCGGGGGGGCGGCAGATACGCAGTATTTT
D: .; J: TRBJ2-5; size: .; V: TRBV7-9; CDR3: CASSSGAVQETQYF; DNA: TGTGCCAGCAGTTCGGGAGCGGTCCAAGAGACCCAGTACTTC
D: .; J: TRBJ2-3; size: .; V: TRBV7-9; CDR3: CASSSAEGPTDTQYF; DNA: TGTGCCAGCAGCTCTGCCGAGGGGCCCACAGATACGCAGTATTTT
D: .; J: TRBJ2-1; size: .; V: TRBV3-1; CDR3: CASSHYLAGGEQFF; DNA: TGTGCCAGCAGCCACTACCTTGCAGGCGGTGAGCAGTTCTTC
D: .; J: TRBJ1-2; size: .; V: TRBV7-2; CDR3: CASRPGSDGYTF; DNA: TGTGCCAGCAGACCCGGGTCAGATGGCTACACCTTC
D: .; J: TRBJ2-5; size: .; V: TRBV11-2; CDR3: CASSFGPSQETQYF; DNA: TGTGCCAGCAGCTTCGGGCCTAGCCAAGAGACCCAGTACTTC
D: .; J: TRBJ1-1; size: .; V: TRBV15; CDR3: CATNLDRPNTEAFF; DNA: TGTGCCACCAACCTAGACAGGCCGAACACTGAAGCTTTCTTT
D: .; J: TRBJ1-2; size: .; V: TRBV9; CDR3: CASSGYGYTF; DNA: TGTGCCAGCAGCGGCTATGGCTACACCTTC
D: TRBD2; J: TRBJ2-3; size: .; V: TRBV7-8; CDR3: CASSLPGLAGGPGDTQYF; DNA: TGTGCCAGCAGCTTACCGGGACTAGCGGGGGGGCCGGGAGATACGCAGTATTTT
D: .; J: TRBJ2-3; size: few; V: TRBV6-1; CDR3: CASTGDTQYF; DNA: TGTGCCAGCACGGGGGATACGCAGTATTTT
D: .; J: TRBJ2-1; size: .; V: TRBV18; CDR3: CASSPPRGANEQFF; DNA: TGTGCCAGCTCACCACCGCGTGGGGCCAATGAGCAGTTCTTC
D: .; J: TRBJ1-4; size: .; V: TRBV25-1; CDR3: CASSGDADSFNEKLFF; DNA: TGTGCCAGCAGTGGAGACGCCGACAGCTTTAATGAAAAACTGTTTTTT
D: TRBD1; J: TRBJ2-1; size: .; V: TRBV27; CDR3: CASSKPPGQGRHEQFF; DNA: TGTGCCAGCAGTAAACCCCCGGGACAGGGTCGGCATGAGCAGTTCTTC
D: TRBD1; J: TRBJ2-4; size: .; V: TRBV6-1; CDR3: CASSEAGTGWAIQYF; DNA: TGTGCCAGCAGTGAAGCAGGGACAGGGTGGGCCATTCAGTACTTC
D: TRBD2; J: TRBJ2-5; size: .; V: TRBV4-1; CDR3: CASSQPSGGDQETQYF; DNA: TGCGCCAGCAGCCAGCCTAGCGGGGGGGACCAAGAGACCCAGTACTTC
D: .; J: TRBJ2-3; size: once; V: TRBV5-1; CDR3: CASSFSRNSSWRDTQYF; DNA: TGCGCCAGCAGCTTTTCAAGGAACAGCTCCTGGAGGGATACGCAGTATTTT
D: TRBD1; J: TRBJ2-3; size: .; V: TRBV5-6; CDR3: CASNHRGADTQYF; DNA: TGTGCCAGCAACCACAGGGGAGCAGATACGCAGTATTTT
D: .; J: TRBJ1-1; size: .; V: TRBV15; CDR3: CATSSSMGGAEAFF; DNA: TGTGCCACCAGCAGTTCAATGGGGGGGGCTGAAGCTTTCTTT
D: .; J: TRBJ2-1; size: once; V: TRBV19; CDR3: CASSSGHANEQFF; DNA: TGTGCCAGTAGTTCCGGACATGCCAATGAGCAGTTCTTC
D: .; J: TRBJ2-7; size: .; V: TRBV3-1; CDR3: CASSQEALAAYEQYF; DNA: TGTGCCAGCAGCCAAGAAGCGCTAGCCGCCTACGAGCAGTACTTC
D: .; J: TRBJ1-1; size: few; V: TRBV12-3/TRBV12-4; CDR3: CASSFGTEAFF; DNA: TGTGCCAGCAGTTTTGGGACTGAAGCTTTCTTT
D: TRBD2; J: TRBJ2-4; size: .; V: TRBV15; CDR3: CATSRDHRGGKNIQYF; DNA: TGTGCCACCAGCAGAGATCACCGGGGGGGGAAAAACATTCAGTACTTC
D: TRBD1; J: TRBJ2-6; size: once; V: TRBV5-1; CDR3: CASSLMGQGISGANVLTF; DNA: TGCGCCAGCAGCTTGATGGGACAGGGCATATCTGGGGCCAACGTCCTGACTTTC
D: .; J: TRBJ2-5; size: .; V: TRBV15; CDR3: CATSRDPSDRRLTQYF; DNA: TGTGCCACCAGCAGAGACCCCTCGGACCGGAGACTGACCCAGTACTTC
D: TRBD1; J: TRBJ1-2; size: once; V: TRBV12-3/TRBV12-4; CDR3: CASRPAGQGLLGAGYTF; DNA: TGTGCCAGCAGGCCCGCGGGACAGGGCCTGCTTGGTGCTGGCTACACCTTC
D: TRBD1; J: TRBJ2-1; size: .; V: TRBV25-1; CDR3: CASSESLAGTGGAYNEQFF; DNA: TGTGCCAGCAGTGAATCCCTTGCCGGGACAGGGGGCGCTTACAATGAGCAGTTCTTC
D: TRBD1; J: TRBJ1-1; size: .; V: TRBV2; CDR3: CASTEGASDTEAFF; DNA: TGTGCCAGCACTGAGGGGGCGTCTGACACTGAAGCTTTCTTT
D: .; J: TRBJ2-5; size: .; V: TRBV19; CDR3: CASIRTQYF; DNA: TGTGCCAGTATTCGGACCCAGTACTTC
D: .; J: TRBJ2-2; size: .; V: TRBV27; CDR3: CASSSPTGELFF; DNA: TGTGCCAGCAGTTCGCCCACCGGGGAGCTGTTTTTT
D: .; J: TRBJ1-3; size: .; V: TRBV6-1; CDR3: CASSEYNSYSGNTIYF; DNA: TGTGCCAGCAGTGAATACAACAGCTACTCTGGAAACACCATATATTTT
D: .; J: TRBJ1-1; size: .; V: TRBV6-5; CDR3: CASRGDLNTEAFF; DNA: TGTGCCAGCAGGGGAGACTTGAACACTGAAGCTTTCTTT
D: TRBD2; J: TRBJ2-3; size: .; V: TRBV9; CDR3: CASGGGSTDTQYF; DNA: TGTGCCAGCGGCGGGGGATCCACAGATACGCAGTATTTT
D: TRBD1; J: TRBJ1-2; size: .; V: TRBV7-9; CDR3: CASSLGQGNGYTF; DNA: TGTGCCAGCAGCCTAGGACAGGGTAACGGCTACACCTTC
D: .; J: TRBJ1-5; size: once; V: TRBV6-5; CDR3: CASTNGGGQPQHF; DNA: TGTGCCAGCACGAACGGGGGGGGTCAGCCCCAGCATTTT